The next 11 T cell receptor beta chains were all read from a single sample in a study of beta chain features in type 1 diabetes. Study findings and constraints: TCRB CDR3s were moderately but significantly shorter in Type 1 diabetes patients in all four CD4+ subsets.

These receptors' targets are unknown. Every isolated RNA sample was fully reverse transcribed, so sequencing captured expressed TCRB transcripts. The table came from immunoSEQ multiplex PCR; TCRdb's copy has only in-frame clones and leaves some out. The sample includes 130,000 or so clones, 16% of them seen just once. Sequencing input: central memory CD4+ T cells from blood. All receptors come from a young man with type 1 diabetes.

This clone was recorded a few times. The chain couples TRBV5-6 to TRBJ2-1; TRBD1 matches 9 bases. Germline V gives CDR1 SGHDT, CDR2 YYEEEE. CDR3 size: 13 residues. V dropped 2 bases and J dropped 9; count of bases not matched to a gene: 3. CDR3 amino acids: CASSFTGGSEQFF. CDR3 nucleotides: TGTGCCAGCAGCTTCACAGGGGGCAGTGAGCAGTTCTTC.

This clone has only a few counts. The chain links TRBV11-1 to TRBJ2-1; D is unresolved. Germline V CDR1 and CDR2: SGHAT, FQDESV (reference sequence). Trimming shortened V by 1 base and J by 5 bases, and 0 bases separated the two germline ends. CDR3 size: 11 residues. Here the CDR3 DNA reads TGTGCCAGCAGCTTAGACAATGAGCAGTTCTTC. This translates into CASSLDNEQFF.

The V call is TRBV7-2, the J call TRBJ2-7; no reliable D call. V was cut by 3 bases and J by 9 bases, with 9 bases left in between. The CDR3 length is 11 residues. Germline values: CDR1 SGHTA, CDR2 FQGNSA. The CDR3: CASSFQNLQYF. DNA of the CDR3: TGTGCCAGCAGCTTCCAGAACCTGCAGTACTTC. Using reference TRBV7-2 and TRBJ2-7 for the parts outside the CDR3, the full variable domain is GAGVSQSPSNKVTEKGKDVELRCDPISGHTALYWYRQSLGQGLEFLIYFQGNSAPDKSGLPSDRFSAERTGGSVSTLTIQRTQQEDSAVYLCASSFQNLQYFGPGTRLTVT.

V usage is TRBV6-4 and J usage is TRBJ2-1; D might be TRBD1 (5 bases). The V gene's germline CDR1 is MRHNA and CDR2 SNTAGT. The V gene lost 5 bases and the J gene lost 0 bases, with 11 bases spanning the gap. The CDR3 is 15 amino acids. The CDR3 bases are TGTGCCAGCAGTCGAGACAGCCGCTCCTACAATGAGCAGTTCTTC. Its translation is CASSRDSRSYNEQFF.

In DNA form, the CDR3 reads TGTGCCAGCAGTCTACAGGGACTCTATGGCTACACCTTC. Translating gives CASSLQGLYGYTF. This sequence joins TRBV6-5 and TRBJ1-2; perhaps TRBD1 as D (6 bases). The CDR3 has 13 amino acids. Germline values: CDR1 MNHEY, CDR2 SVGAGI. V lost 5 bases and J 4 bases, leaving 11 bases between the germline ends.

The sample holds a few counts of this clone. The rearrangement links TRBV29-1 to TRBJ2-1; 11 nucleotides agree with TRBD2. Germline lookup yields CDR1 SQVTM and CDR2 ANQGSEA. There are 15 residues in the CDR3. The junction had 7 bases not matched to a gene; V was cut back by 3 bases and J by 6 bases. The CDR3 region is CSVDPPSGGSNEQFF. In DNA form, the CDR3 reads TGCAGCGTTGACCCCCCTAGCGGGGGGAGCAATGAGCAGTTCTTC.

The chain joins TRBV7-9 to TRBJ2-5; a possible D gene is TRBD2 (5 bases). This CDR3 is built from 14 residues. Germline CDR1 and CDR2: SEHNR and FQNEAQ (reference sequence). V dropped 7 bases and J dropped 3 bases, with 15 bases sitting between them. The CDR3 bases are TGTGCCAGCACCCCGACTACCCGTAAAGAGACCCAGTACTTC. Its protein is CASTPTTRKETQYF.

At least ten counts were recorded for this clone. This chain uses TRBV5-4 with TRBJ2-7; perhaps TRBD2 as D (5 bases). Germline V CDR1 and CDR2: SGHNT, YYREEE (reference sequence). Trimming shortened V by 7 bases and J by 1 base, and 24 bases separated the two germline ends. The CDR3 is 17 amino acids. CDR3 sequence (DNA): TGTGCCAGCTCCCCTTCAACGGCGGGTGTTTTGTCCTACGAGCAGTACTTC. It encodes CASSPSTAGVLSYEQYF.

There are a few counts of this clone. This chain connects TRBV5-1 to TRBJ2-7; D is unclear. The CDR3 consists of 15 residues. Trimming took off 3 bases at V and 4 bases at J, with 17 bases between the two ends. Germline loops: CDR1 SGHRS, CDR2 YFSETQ. The chain's CDR3 is CASSSTPQLGYEQYF. The DNA for the CDR3 is TGCGCCAGCAGCTCAACTCCACAGTTGGGTTACGAGCAGTACTTC.

The sample holds many counts of this clone. The chain combines TRBV9 with TRBJ2-3, with D possibly matching TRBD2 (5 bases). CDR3 length: 15 amino acids. CDR1 is SGDLS, CDR2 YYNGEE, per germline. V gave up 1 base and J gave up 1 base, with 10 bases separating them. The CDR3 region has the DNA TGTGCCAGCAGCGTAACGAGCGGAGGCACAGATACGCAGTATTTT. It yields the protein CASSVTSGGTDTQYF.

This chain links TRBV2 with TRBJ2-3, with unresolved D. The V gene lost 5 bases and the J gene lost 4 bases, with 10 bases spanning the gap. Germline CDR1 is SNHLY and CDR2 is FYNNEI. The CDR3 totals 13 residues. The CDR3 reads CASSRRPSDTQYF. CDR3 DNA sequence: TGTGCCAGCAGTAGACGACCTTCAGATACGCAGTATTTT.